What follows are 20 T cell receptor beta chains derived from one specimen sequenced in a study of T-cell reconstitution after alpha-beta-depleted transplantation in children. The authors prepared the TCRbeta library with unique molecular identifiers. TCRdb ran MiXCR on the PCR reads and lists one entry per CDR3 protein. The sample consists of a few hundred thousand distinct CDR3 sequences, about 14% of them appearing once. The material sequenced was PBMCs, taken from the stem cell graft. Receptors were obtained from a human donor who donated a stem cell graft to a child with Fanconi anemia.

Only a few counts were recorded for this clonotype. This rearrangement joins TRBV20-1 to TRBJ2-2; the match to TRBD1 covers 8 bases. The V gene end was trimmed by 0 bases and the J gene end by 4 bases; junction bases not matched to a gene: 4. This CDR3 region has 15 residues. Germline V gene lookup returns CDR1 DFQATT and CDR2 SNEGSKA (reference sequence). Here the CDR3 reads CSARETGESTGELFF. In DNA form, the CDR3 reads TGCAGTGCTAGAGAGACAGGGGAGAGCACCGGGGAGCTGTTTTTT.

This clonotype was detected ten times or more. V and J are TRBV20-1 and TRBJ1-2; TRBD1 agrees at 7 bases. Germline V lookup: CDR1 DFQATT, CDR2 SNEGSKA (reference sequence). Trimming at V came to 6 bases and at J to 2 bases, leaving 6 bases not matched to a gene. CDR3 length equals 13 residues. The CDR3 region is CSAGQGDNYGYTF. The CDR3 DNA reads TGCAGTGCGGGCCAGGGGGACAACTATGGCTACACCTTC.

This clonotype appeared many times. The rearrangement uses TRBV5-1 and TRBJ1-1; TRBD1 might be the D (5 bases). CDR1 and CDR2 from the germline V gene are SGHRS and YFSETQ. Trimming removed 0 bases at V and 1 base at J, with 13 bases between. The CDR3 consists of 16 residues. As DNA, the CDR3 is TGCGCCAGCAGCTTGGGGTCGGGAGGGGCGAACACTGAAGCTTTCTTT. Encoded protein: CASSLGSGGANTEAFF.

The J gene is TRBJ2-1, the V gene TRBV5-1; a weak D match, TRBD1 (5 bases). V was shortened by 0 bases and J by 2 bases, with 9 bases between the two germline ends. Germline-derived CDR1 and CDR2 are SGHRS and YFSETQ. The CDR3 is made up of 15 amino acids. CDR3 bases: TGCGCCAGCAGCTTGGGATGGGGCCCCTACAATGAGCAGTTCTTC. Translated: CASSLGWGPYNEQFF.

The chain carries TRBV6-5 and TRBJ2-2; no clear D. This CDR3 has 12 amino acids. Trimming removed 6 bases from V and 5 bases from J, with 7 bases in between. In germline, CDR1 is MNHEY, CDR2 SVGAGI. CDR3 sequence reads: CASRELTGELFF. The CDR3 DNA reads as TGTGCCAGCAGAGAATTAACCGGGGAGCTGTTTTTT.

This chain connects TRBV18 to TRBJ2-5, with D unclear. V was cut by 1 base and J by 3 bases, with 9 bases left in between. The length of the CDR3 is 14 residues. Germline loops: CDR1 KGHSH, CDR2 LQKENI. In DNA, the CDR3 is TGTGCCAGCTCACCACGGGGTGGAGAAGAGACCCAGTACTTC. Its translation is CASSPRGGEETQYF. Full variable domain (missing parts from reference TRBV18 and TRBJ2-5): NAGVMQNPRHLVRRRGQEARLRCSPMKGHSHVYWYRQLPEEGLKFMVYLQKENIIDESGMPKERFSAEFPKEGPSILRIQQVVRGDSAAYFCASSPRGGEETQYFGPGTRLLVL.

This sequence joins TRBV18 and TRBJ2-7; D uncertain. The CDR3 loop spans 13 amino acids. Germline CDR1 KGHSH, CDR2 LQKENI. The V gene lost 2 bases and the J gene lost 3 bases, with 8 bases spanning the gap. In DNA, the CDR3 is TGTGCCAGCTCACCAGGGTTTAGCTACGAGCAGTACGTC. Its protein is CASSPGFSYEQYV.

V gene TRBV12-3 or TRBV12-4 combines with J gene TRBJ1-5; 8 bases fit TRBD1. Unmatched junction bases numbered 6, after V lost 6 bases and J lost 2 bases. CDR3 length: 15 residues. In DNA form, the CDR3 reads TGTGCCAGCAGGCGTACAGGGGGAGGCAATCAGCCCCAGCATTTT. Its protein is CASRRTGGGNQPQHF.

This clonotype was seen only a few times. The chain employs TRBV5-1 and TRBJ2-6; no reliable D call. The germline gives CDR1 SGHRS, CDR2 YFSETQ. This CDR3 region has 18 residues. Trimming left V 0 bases short and J 0 bases short, with 13 bases between. The CDR3 protein is CASSLGQITLSGANVLTF. In nucleotides, the CDR3 is TGCGCCAGCAGCTTGGGGCAGATCACGCTCTCTGGGGCCAACGTCCTGACTTTC.

V is TRBV5-6 and J is TRBJ2-6; D could derive from TRBD1 or TRBD2 (5 bases each). Germline V gene data show CDR1 as SGHDT and CDR2 as YYEEEE. Trimming pared 3 bases from V and 0 bases from J, leaving 13 bases between. The CDR3 runs to 17 residues. CDR3 amino acids: CASSSILGVSGANVLTF. Written as DNA, the CDR3 is TGTGCCAGCAGCTCTATACTGGGGGTCTCTGGGGCCAACGTCCTGACTTTC.

V gene TRBV5-6 combines with J gene TRBJ1-5, with 8 positions matching TRBD1. This CDR3 comprises 15 residues. J lost 1 base, V lost 3 bases, and 3 bases had no gene match. Germline values: CDR1 SGHDT, CDR2 YYEEEE. The CDR3 here is CASSSTGVSNQPQHF. The CDR3 region has the DNA TGTGCCAGCAGCTCGACAGGGGTGAGCAATCAGCCCCAGCATTTT.

This clonotype appeared many times. The rearrangement links TRBV5-1 to TRBJ2-1, with a tentative D call TRBD2 (5 bases). CDR3 length equals 15 residues. Germline lookup yields CDR1 SGHRS and CDR2 YFSETQ. V lost 4 bases to trimming and J lost 8 bases, with 19 bases between them. The CDR3 loop reads CASSRSGPSRDEQFF. The DNA for the CDR3 is TGCGCCAGCAGCCGAAGCGGACCCTCTAGAGATGAGCAGTTCTTC.

A note on this clonotype: This may arise from a read error, as a much more abundant clone is one base away. The J gene is TRBJ2-1, the V gene TRBV5-6, with D hard to call. With 2 bases removed from V and 4 bases from J, the gap between germline ends came to 4 bases. The germline V gene has CDR1 SGHDT and CDR2 YYEEEE. The CDR3 extends over 12 amino acids. This chain's CDR3 is CASSLKYNEQFF. For the CDR3, the DNA is TGTGCCAGCAGCTTAAAGTACAATGAGCAGTTCTTC. The entire variable domain, with the rest obtained from reference TRBV5-6 and TRBJ2-1, is as follows: DAGVTQSPTHLIKTRGQQVTLRCSPKSGHDTVSWYQQALGQGPQFIFQYYEEEERQRGNFPDRFSGHQFPNYSSELNVNALLLGDSALYLCASSLKYNEQFFGPGTRLTVL.

The sample holds a few counts of this clonotype. The rearrangement joins TRBV4-3 to TRBJ2-3, with D possibly matching TRBD1 (5 bases). Deletions cut 0 bases from V and 6 bases from J, with 7 bases between. The germline CDR1 and CDR2 sequences are LGHNA and YSLEER. The CDR3 loop spans 13 amino acids. The CDR3 DNA is TGCGCCAGCAGCCAAGATTCAGGGGATACGCAGTATTTT. Its protein product is CASSQDSGDTQYF.

There are many counts of this clonotype. The chain has TRBV15 and TRBJ2-1; no clear D. Trimming removed 5 bases at V and 5 bases at J, with 16 bases between. The CDR3 is 15 residues long. In germline, CDR1 is LNHNV, CDR2 YYDKDF (reference sequence). The CDR3 DNA sequence: TGTGCCACCAGCCCCCCAGGCATTTTGGACAATGAGCAGTTCTTC. As protein: CATSPPGILDNEQFF.

The rearrangement uses TRBV5-6 and TRBJ2-1, with a possible D match to TRBD2 (6 bases). The CDR3 is 16 residues long. Germline CDR1 SGHDT, CDR2 YYEEEE. V lost 0 bases to trimming and J lost 8 bases, with 18 bases between them. The CDR3 spells CASSLGWDSKGDEQFF. The CDR3 region has the DNA TGTGCCAGCAGCTTGGGGTGGGACTCAAAGGGCGATGAGCAGTTCTTC.

This clonotype was observed at least ten times. The J gene is TRBJ1-1, the V gene TRBV7-6, with D unresolved. Germline CDR1 SGHVS, CDR2 FNYEAQ. CDR3 length equals 13 residues. V was pared by 2 bases and J by 4 bases, with 8 bases between. CDR3 protein: CASSLKGATEAFF. The CDR3 DNA reads as TGTGCCAGCAGCTTAAAGGGAGCCACTGAAGCTTTCTTT.

This clonotype was counted only a few times. The chain couples TRBV20-1 to TRBJ1-1, with 7 bases lining up with TRBD1. Trimming removed 3 bases from V and 1 base from J; junction bases left unmatched: 8. Germline assignment: CDR1 DFQATT and CDR2 SNEGSKA (reference sequence). CDR3 length: 15 residues. CDR3 loop: CSASWGGQRNTEAFF. The CDR3 region has the DNA TGCAGTGCTAGCTGGGGGGGACAGAGGAACACTGAAGCTTTCTTT.

As to this clonotype: A much larger clone lies a single base off, so this may be a read error. The chain combines TRBV5-1 with TRBJ2-2, with 7 positions matching TRBD1. The CDR3 runs to 14 residues. Per the germline V gene, CDR1 is SGHRS and CDR2 is YFSETQ. Trimming at V came to 4 bases and at J to 3 bases, leaving 3 bases not matched to a gene. This chain's CDR3 is CASSVQGDTGELFF. As DNA, the CDR3 is TGCGCCAGCAGCGTGCAGGGGGACACCGGGGAGCTGTTTTTT. The complete variable domain, with remaining parts taken from reference TRBV5-1 and TRBJ2-2, reads KAGVTQTPRYLIKTRGQQVTLSCSPISGHRSVSWYQQTPGQGLQFLFEYFSETQRNKGNFPGRFSGRQFSNSRSEMNVSTLELGDSALYLCASSVQGDTGELFFGEGSRLTVL.

This clonotype has ten or more counts. The J gene is TRBJ2-2, the V gene TRBV7-9; a weak D match, TRBD2 (5 bases). Trimming took off 10 bases at V and 0 bases at J, with 9 bases between the two ends. CDR1 and CDR2 from the germline V gene are SEHNR and FQNEAQ (reference sequence). The CDR3 is 13 residues long. DNA of the CDR3: TGTGCCACCGGGGAGTCGAACACCGGGGAGCTGTTTTTT. It translates to CATGESNTGELFF.